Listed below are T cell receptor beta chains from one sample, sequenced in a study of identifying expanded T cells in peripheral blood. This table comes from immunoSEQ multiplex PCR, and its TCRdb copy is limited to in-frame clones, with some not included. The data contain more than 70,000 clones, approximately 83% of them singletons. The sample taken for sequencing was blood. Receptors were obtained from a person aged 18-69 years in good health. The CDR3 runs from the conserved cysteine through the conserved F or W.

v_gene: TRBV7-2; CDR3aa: CASSLAGTPPVYGYTF
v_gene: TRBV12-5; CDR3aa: CASGLDSLLDTQYF
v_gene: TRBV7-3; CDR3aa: CASSRAGTSGYNEQFF
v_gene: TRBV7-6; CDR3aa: CASSPGRELFF
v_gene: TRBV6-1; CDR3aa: CASSDSQGASYEQYF
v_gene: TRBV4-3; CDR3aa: CASSQDWGQASYEQYF
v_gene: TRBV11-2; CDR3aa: CASSLGPDTQYF
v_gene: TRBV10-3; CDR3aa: CAIGDRDNEKLFF
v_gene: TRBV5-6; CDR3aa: CASSGQAYGYTF
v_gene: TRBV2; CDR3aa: CAGEANRVTAKNIQYF
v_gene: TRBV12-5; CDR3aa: CASGFPYSRGRDNEQFF
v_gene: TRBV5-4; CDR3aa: CASSSSQVGASTDTQYF
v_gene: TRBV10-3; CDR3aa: CAIRTPSQETQYF
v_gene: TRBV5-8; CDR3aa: CASSLWVTEAFF
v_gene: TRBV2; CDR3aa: CASSELSAGGVEKLFF
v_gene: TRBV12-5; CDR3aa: CASGWDGREQYF
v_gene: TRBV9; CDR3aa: CASSVGDRAADIQYF
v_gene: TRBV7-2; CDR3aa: CASSLRQGGGSPLHF
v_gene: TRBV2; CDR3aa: CASSVQGGQETQYF
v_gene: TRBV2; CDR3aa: CASMEQGDTGELFF
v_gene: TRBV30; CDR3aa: CAWSANRFLMNTGELFF
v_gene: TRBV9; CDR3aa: CASSPPVSGNTIYF
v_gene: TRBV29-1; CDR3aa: CSVEEPNQPQHF
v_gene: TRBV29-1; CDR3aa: CSVEDRTQGAFQETQYF
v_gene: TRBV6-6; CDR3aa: CASSYSRQGRGVEAFF
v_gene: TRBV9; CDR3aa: CASSPGVLAGYTF
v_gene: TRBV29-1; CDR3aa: CSVVYGNYGYTF
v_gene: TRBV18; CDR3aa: CASSPRVQKETQYF
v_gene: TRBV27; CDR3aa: CASSLIPGEDIQYF
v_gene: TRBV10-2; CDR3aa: CASRATVNTEAFF
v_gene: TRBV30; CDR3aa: CAWTGASLDQFF
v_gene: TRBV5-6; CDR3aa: CASSRRQGAGNTIYF
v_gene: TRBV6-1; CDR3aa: CASSPQWITEAFF
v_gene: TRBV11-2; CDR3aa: CASSPREPNYGYTF
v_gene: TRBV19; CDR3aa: CASSNRGAYGYTF
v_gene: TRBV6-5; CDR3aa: CASSEGNTGELFF
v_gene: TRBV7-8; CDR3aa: CASSPGTVSYEQYF
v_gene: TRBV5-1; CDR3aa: CASSLGQGWNSPLHF
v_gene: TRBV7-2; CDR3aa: CASSSTTGYLTDTQYF
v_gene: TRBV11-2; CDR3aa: CASSLRDPRAFF